The 8 T cell receptor beta chains presented below share a single source sample, sequenced in a study of T cell responses to AZD1222 COVID-19 vaccine. Assay used: immunoSEQ multiplex PCR; TCRdb lists only in-frame clones, some missing. This sample contains under 150,000 clones. Sequenced sample: peripheral blood. The receptor source for this set is an adult in good health.

The genes are TRBV5-1 and TRBJ2-5, with TRBD2 matching 8 bases. Trimming removed 4 bases from V and 4 bases from J; junction bases left unmatched: 12. The CDR3 loop spans 16 amino acids. Germline values: CDR1 SGHRS, CDR2 YFSETQ. CDR3 sequence reads: CASSTLLAAGRETQYF. CDR3 nucleotides: TGCGCCAGCAGCACGTTACTAGCGGCAGGGAGAGAGACCCAGTACTTC.

The rearrangement links TRBV6-2 or TRBV6-3 to TRBJ2-1, with D perhaps TRBD1 (5 bases). There are 14 residues in the CDR3. Trimming removed 5 bases from V and 10 bases from J, with 18 bases in between. Germline V gives CDR1 MNHEY, CDR2 SVGEGT. The CDR3 nucleotides are TGTGCCAGCAGTAACCCCCAGGGTCGGCGAGAGCAGTTCTTC. It specifies CASSNPQGRREQFF.

The chain links TRBV28 to TRBJ1-2, with D perhaps matching TRBD1 (5 bases). This CDR3 is 13 amino acids long. CDR1 is MDHEN, CDR2 SYDVKM, per germline. V was cut by 6 bases and J by 5 bases, with 13 bases left in between. CDR3 loop: CASSRQSGYGYTF. In DNA, the CDR3 is TGTGCCAGCAGCAGACAGTCGGGGTATGGCTACACCTTC.

The V call is TRBV19, the J call TRBJ2-7; unclear D gene. This CDR3 has 13 residues. V was cut by 5 bases and J by 3 bases, with 11 bases left in between. Germline V gives CDR1 LNHDA, CDR2 SQIVND (reference sequence). The CDR3 sequence: CASSAGQNYEQYF. The CDR3 DNA sequence: TGTGCCAGTAGTGCTGGGCAGAACTACGAGCAGTACTTC.

The CDR3 is CASSPQAKEPNGYTF. In DNA form, the CDR3 reads TGTGCCAGCTCACCACAGGCCAAGGAGCCCAATGGCTACACCTTC. The chain links TRBV18 to TRBJ1-2; D not certain. Germline V gene lookup returns CDR1 KGHSH and CDR2 LQKENI. V was cut by 1 base and J by 6 bases, with 15 bases left in between. CDR3 size: 15 residues. Filled out from reference TRBV18 and TRBJ1-2, the complete variable domain reads NAGVMQNPRHLVRRRGQEARLRCSPMKGHSHVYWYRQLPEEGLKFMVYLQKENIIDESGMPKERFSAEFPKEGPSILRIQQVVRGDSAAYFCASSPQAKEPNGYTFGSGTRLTVV.

The genes are TRBV5-4 and TRBJ2-1; D tentatively fits TRBD1 or TRBD2 (5 bases each). CDR1 SGHNT and CDR2 YYREEE come from the germline V gene (reference sequence). There are 14 residues in the CDR3. The V and J ends lost 8 bases and 12 bases respectively, with 24 bases between them. Written as DNA, the CDR3 is TGTGCCAGGCCTCACGAGGGGAAGGAGCGTGGGCAGTTCTTC. Protein product: CARPHEGKERGQFF. Together with reference TRBV5-4 and TRBJ2-1, the CDR3 gives the full variable domain: ETGVTQSPTHLIKTRGQQVTLRCSSQSGHNTVSWYQQALGQGPQFIFQYYREEENGRGNFPPRFSGLQFPNYSSELNVNALELDDSALYLCARPHEGKERGQFFGPGTRLTVL.

The CDR3 region has the DNA TGTGCCAGCAGCATAGACGGATTTCGCTATGGCTACACCTTC. Translated, it gives CASSIDGFRYGYTF. This chain connects TRBV13 to TRBJ1-2; D remains unclear. V was pared by 5 bases and J by 4 bases, with 14 bases between. Germline V lookup: CDR1 PRHDT, CDR2 FYEKMQ (reference sequence). This CDR3 spans 14 amino acids.

V is TRBV6-2 or TRBV6-3 and J is TRBJ1-5; D is perhaps TRBD1 (6 bases). V lost 5 bases and J lost 1, with 12 bases in between. This CDR3 contains 15 residues. CDR1 is MNHEY, CDR2 SVGEGT, per germline. CDR3 sequence: CASSRRGGSNQPQHF. The DNA for the CDR3 is TGTGCCAGCAGTCGCAGGGGAGGCAGCAATCAGCCCCAGCATTTT.